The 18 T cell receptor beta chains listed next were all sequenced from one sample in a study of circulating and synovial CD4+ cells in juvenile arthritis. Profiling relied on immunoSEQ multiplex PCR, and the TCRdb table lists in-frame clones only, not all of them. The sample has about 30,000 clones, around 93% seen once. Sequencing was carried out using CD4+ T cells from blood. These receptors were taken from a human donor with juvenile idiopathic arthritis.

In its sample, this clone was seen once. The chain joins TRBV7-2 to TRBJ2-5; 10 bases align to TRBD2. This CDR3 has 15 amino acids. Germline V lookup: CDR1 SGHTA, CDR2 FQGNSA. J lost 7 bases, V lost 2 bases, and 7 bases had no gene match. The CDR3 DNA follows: TGTGCCAGCAGCTTAAGCGGGAGGGCCCCCGGGACCCAGTACTTC. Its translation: CASSLSGRAPGTQYF.

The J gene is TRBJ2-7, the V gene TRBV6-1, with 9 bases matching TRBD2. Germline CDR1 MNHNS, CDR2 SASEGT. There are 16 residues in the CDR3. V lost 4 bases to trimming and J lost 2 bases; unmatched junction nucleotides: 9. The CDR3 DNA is TGTGCCAGCAGTGGAACTAGCGGGCCTATTCCCTACGAGCAGTACTTC. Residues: CASSGTSGPIPYEQYF.

The CDR3 protein is CASIRDRLNTEAFF. CDR3 in DNA: TGTGCCAGTATCCGGGACAGGTTGAACACTGAAGCTTTCTTT. The gene calls are TRBV19 and TRBJ1-1; 8 bases are a match to TRBD1. With 7 bases clipped from V and 0 bases from J, the junction kept 4 bases outside the gene matches. The CDR3 runs to 14 residues. CDR1 is LNHDA and CDR2 is SQIVND in the germline V gene (reference sequence). Full variable domain (missing parts from reference TRBV19 and TRBJ1-1): DGGITQSPKYLFRKEGQNVTLSCEQNLNHDAMYWYRQDPGQGLRLIYYSQIVNDFQKGDIAEGYSVSREKKESFPLTVTSAQKNPTAFYLCASIRDRLNTEAFFGQGTRLTVV.

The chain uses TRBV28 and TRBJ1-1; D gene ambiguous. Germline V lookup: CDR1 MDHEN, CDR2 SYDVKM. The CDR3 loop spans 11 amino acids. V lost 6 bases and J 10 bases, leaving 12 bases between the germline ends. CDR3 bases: TGTGCCAGCAGGGAGTTCGTAGTAGCTTTCTTT. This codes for CASREFVVAFF.

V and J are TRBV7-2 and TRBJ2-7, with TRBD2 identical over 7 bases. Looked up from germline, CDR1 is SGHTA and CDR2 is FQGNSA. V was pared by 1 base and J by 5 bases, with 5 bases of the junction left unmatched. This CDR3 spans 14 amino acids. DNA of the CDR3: TGTGCCAGCAGCTTAGACCGGGAGGTTCACGAGCAGTACTTC. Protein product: CASSLDREVHEQYF.

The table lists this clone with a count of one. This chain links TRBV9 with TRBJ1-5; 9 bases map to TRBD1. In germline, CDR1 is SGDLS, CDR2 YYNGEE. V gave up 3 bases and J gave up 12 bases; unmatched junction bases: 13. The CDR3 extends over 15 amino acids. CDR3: CASSAGMGQGMVQHF. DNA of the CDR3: TGTGCCAGCAGCGCAGGAATGGGACAGGGAATGGTCCAGCATTTT.

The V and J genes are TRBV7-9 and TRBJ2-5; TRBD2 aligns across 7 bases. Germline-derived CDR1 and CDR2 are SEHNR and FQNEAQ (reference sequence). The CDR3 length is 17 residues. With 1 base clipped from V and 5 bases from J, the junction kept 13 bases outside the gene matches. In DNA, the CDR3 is TGTGCCAGCAGCTTAGTCAGTACTGGGACGCGGGGGGAGACCCAGTACTTC. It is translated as CASSLVSTGTRGETQYF.

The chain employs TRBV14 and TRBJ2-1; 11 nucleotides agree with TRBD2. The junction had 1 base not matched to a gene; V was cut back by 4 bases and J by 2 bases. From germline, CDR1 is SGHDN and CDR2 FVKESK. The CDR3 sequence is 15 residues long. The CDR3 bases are TGTGCCAGCAGCCCACTAGCGGGAGCCTACAATGAGCAGTTCTTC. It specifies CASSPLAGAYNEQFF.

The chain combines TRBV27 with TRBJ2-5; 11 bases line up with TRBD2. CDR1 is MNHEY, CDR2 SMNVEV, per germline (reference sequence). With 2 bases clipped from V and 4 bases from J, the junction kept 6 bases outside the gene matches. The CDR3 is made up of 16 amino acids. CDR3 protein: CASSLGTSGRGETQYF. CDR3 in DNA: TGTGCCAGCAGTTTAGGAACTAGCGGGAGAGGAGAGACCCAGTACTTC.

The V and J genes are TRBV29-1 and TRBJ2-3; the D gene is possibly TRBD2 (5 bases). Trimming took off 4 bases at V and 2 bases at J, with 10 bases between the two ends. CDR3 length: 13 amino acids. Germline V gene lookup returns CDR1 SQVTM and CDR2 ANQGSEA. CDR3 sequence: CSVVGADTDTQYF. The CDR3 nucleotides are TGCAGCGTTGTAGGAGCGGACACAGATACGCAGTATTTT.

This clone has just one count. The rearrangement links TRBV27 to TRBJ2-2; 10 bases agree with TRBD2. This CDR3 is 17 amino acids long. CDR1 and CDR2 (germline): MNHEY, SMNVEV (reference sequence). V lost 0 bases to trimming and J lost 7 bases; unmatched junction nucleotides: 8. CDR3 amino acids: CASSLSPAGGPNGELFF. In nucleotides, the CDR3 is TGTGCCAGCAGTTTATCGCCAGCGGGAGGGCCTAACGGGGAGCTGTTTTTT.

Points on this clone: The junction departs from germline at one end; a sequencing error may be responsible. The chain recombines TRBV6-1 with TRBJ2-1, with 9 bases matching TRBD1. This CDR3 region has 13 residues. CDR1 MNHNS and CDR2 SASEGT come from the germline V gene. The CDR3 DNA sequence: TGTGCCACCGGACAGGGGTCCTTCAATGAGCAGTTCTTC. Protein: CATGQGSFNEQFF.

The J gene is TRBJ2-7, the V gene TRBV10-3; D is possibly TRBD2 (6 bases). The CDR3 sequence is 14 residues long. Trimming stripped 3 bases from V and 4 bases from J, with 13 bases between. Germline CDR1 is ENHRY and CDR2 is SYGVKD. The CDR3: CAISENGGAYEQYF. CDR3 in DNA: TGTGCCATCAGTGAAAACGGGGGTGCGTACGAGCAGTACTTC.

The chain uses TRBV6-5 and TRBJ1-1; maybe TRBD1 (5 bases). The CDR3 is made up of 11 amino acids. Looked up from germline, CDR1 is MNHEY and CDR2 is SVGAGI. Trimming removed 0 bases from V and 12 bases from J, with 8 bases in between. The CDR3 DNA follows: TGTGCCAGCAGTTACTCAGGGGAAACTTTCTTT. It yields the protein CASSYSGETFF.

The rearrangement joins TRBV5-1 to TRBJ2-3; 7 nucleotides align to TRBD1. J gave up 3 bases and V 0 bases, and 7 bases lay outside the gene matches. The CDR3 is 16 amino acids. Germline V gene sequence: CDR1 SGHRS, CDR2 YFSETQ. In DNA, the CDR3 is TGCGCCAGCAGCTTGGATCCGACAGGGCCAACAGATACGCAGTATTTT. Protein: CASSLDPTGPTDTQYF.

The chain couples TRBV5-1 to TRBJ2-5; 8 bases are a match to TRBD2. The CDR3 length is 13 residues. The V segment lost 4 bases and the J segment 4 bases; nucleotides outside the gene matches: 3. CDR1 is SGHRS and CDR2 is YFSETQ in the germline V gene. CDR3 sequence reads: CASSQSGRETQYF. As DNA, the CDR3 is TGCGCCAGCAGCCAGAGCGGGAGAGAGACCCAGTACTTC.

Here the CDR3 reads CASSRVGGLNEKLFF. CDR3 nucleotides: TGTGCCAGCAGCCGCGTAGGTGGGCTAAATGAAAAACTGTTTTTT. The V gene is TRBV9, the J gene TRBJ1-4; D is unclear. CDR3 size: 15 residues. Germline CDR1 and CDR2: SGDLS and YYNGEE. Trimming pared 4 bases from V and 5 bases from J, leaving 15 bases between.

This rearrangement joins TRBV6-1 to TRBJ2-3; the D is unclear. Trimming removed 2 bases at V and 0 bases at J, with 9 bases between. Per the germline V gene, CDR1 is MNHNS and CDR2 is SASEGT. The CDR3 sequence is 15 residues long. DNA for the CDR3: TGTGCCAGCAGTGAAAGCTTGTATAGCACAGATACGCAGTATTTT. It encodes CASSESLYSTDTQYF.